This TCR beta chain was sequenced in a study of beta chain features in type 1 diabetes. Whole-study findings and limits: People with Type 1 diabetes carried modestly yet significantly shorter TCRB CDR3s in all four CD4+ subsets. A possible short-template PCR bias applies equally to patients and controls.

CDR1 is KGHSH and CDR2 is LQKENI in the germline V gene. V gave up 1 base and J gave up 5 bases, with 8 bases separating them. CDR3 size: 14 residues. Sampling consisted of one heparinised blood draw per donor, averaging approximately 120 mL. Comments on this clone: The target antigen is unknown.

cDNA synthesis used the whole RNA isolate, giving expressed TCRB sequences. TCRdb's table, derived via immunoSEQ multiplex PCR, lists solely in-frame clones and lacks some. Among approximately 270,000 clones listed, roughly an eighth were seen once. The chain uses TRBV18 and TRBJ2-2; the D is unclear. The sequence was collected from a man aged 25-45 years with type 1 diabetes. Sequencing used naive CD4+ T cells from blood. The CDR3 is CASSPRVVTGELFF. CDR3 coding DNA: TGTGCCAGCTCACCACGAGTGGTGACCGGGGAGCTGTTTTTT.